This TCR beta chain was sequenced for a study of blood T cells in healthy people across ages. Whole-study findings and limits: No conclusive comparison of naive versus antigen-experienced cells was possible with unsorted PBMCs.

Alongside a J-beta primer mix, a sample-barcoded 5' primer served in a second PCR lasting roughly 7 to 11 cycles. Every cDNA molecule carried a tag from a template-switch adaptor bearing 12 random nucleotides. TCRdb re-analysed the 5' RACE reads in MiXCR, keeping a single row per CDR3 protein. Among approximately 1.5 million distinct CDR3 sequences listed, about 31% were seen once. V was shortened by 8 bases and J by 5 bases, with 18 bases between the two germline ends. This CDR3 region has 13 residues. The germline gives CDR1 SQVTM, CDR2 ANQGSEA. A remark on this clonotype: Its antigen is unidentified. This could be a read error, since a much larger clone is one nucleotide away.

The TCR comes from a woman under 40 in good health. The rearrangement links TRBV29-1 to TRBJ1-2; TRBD1 might be the D (5 bases). Material for sequencing was blood. The chain's CDR3 is CSIRGQGSYGYTF. The CDR3, as DNA: TGCAGCATCCGAGGGCAGGGTTCTTATGGCTACACCTTC.